A selection of T cell receptor beta chains follows, all from one sample in a study of blood T cell repertoires in COVID-19. Measured with immunoSEQ multiplex PCR; TCRdb has only the in-frame clones, and not every one. The table has 40,000 to 55,000 clones, 80% to 90% seen once; the top ten hold about a sixth. The specimen was peripheral blood. These receptors were collected from a man between 65 and 79 years old with active COVID-19. CDR3s include the opening cysteine and the closing phenylalanine or tryptophan. D genes are given only for firm matches.

j_call	v_call	d_call	cdr3_aa	cdr3_nt
TRBJ2-5	TRBV7-2	TRBD1	CASSADREETQYF	TGTGCCAGCAGCGCGGACAGGGAGGAGACCCAGTACTTC
TRBJ1-1	TRBV7-9	-	CASSQIQVGGTEAFF	TGTGCCAGCAGCCAAATACAGGTAGGGGGTACTGAAGCTTTCTTT
TRBJ1-2	TRBV5-1	TRBD1	CASRPGTGVTYGYTF	TGCGCCAGCAGACCCGGGACAGGGGTTACCTATGGCTACACCTTC
TRBJ1-2	TRBV7-3	-	CASSLAGKGGYTF	TGTGCCAGCAGCTTAGCAGGGAAGGGTGGCTACACCTTC
TRBJ2-3	TRBV4-3	-	CASSQEIRDTQYF	TGCGCCAGCAGCCAAGAAATCCGAGATACGCAGTATTTT
TRBJ2-7	TRBV5-1	TRBD2	CASSSRLRAGGPAYEQYF	TGCGCCAGCAGCTCCCGTTTACGAGCGGGGGGGCCGGCCTACGAGCAGTACTTC
TRBJ1-4	TRBV2	TRBD1	CASSGDRGGEKLFF	TGTGCCAGCAGTGGGGACAGGGGGGGTGAAAAACTGTTTTTT
TRBJ2-2	TRBV5-8	TRBD1	CASSLGQGSGTGELFF	TGTGCCAGCAGTCTCGGACAGGGCTCAGGCACCGGGGAGCTGTTTTTT
TRBJ2-7	TRBV27	-	CASSQATAGKYEQYF	TGTGCCAGCAGTCAAGCCACCGCGGGGAAATACGAGCAGTACTTC
TRBJ1-5	TRBV5-5	TRBD1	CASSLTGGAGQPQHF	TGTGCCAGCAGCTTAACAGGGGGCGCGGGGCAGCCCCAGCATTTT
TRBJ2-4	TRBV7-9	-	CASSRVGDLAKNIQYF	TGTGCCAGCAGCCGAGTGGGAGATTTAGCCAAAAACATTCAGTACTTC
TRBJ2-5	TRBV9	-	CASSAGGGQQETQYF	TGTGCCAGCAGCGCAGGAGGGGGACAGCAAGAGACCCAGTACTTC